Sequencing of this T cell receptor beta chain was carried out in a study of graft-versus-host responses after intestinal transplantation. About the research overall: Those transplanted obtained multivisceral, liver-intestinal, or isolated intestinal grafts.

The assay was immunoSEQ multiplex PCR, and TCRdb's table has in-frame clones only and misses some. The data contain 15,000 to 20,000 clones, roughly 94% of them singletons. The clonotype was recovered from a human patient who received an intestinal transplant, so some T cells may come from the graft donor. This material consisted of PBMCs, taken 23 days after intestinal transplant.

The CDR3 sequence is CASSPRVAGVVNEQFF. CDR3 nucleotide sequence: TGTGCCAGCAGCCCCCGCGTAGCGGGAGTCGTGAATGAGCAGTTCTTC. The chain links TRBV9 to TRBJ2-1; TRBD2 matches 9 bases. V shed 4 bases, J shed 7 bases, and the junction held 12 bases outside the gene matches. Germline CDR1 reads SGDLS; CDR2 reads YYNGEE. The CDR3 totals 16 residues.